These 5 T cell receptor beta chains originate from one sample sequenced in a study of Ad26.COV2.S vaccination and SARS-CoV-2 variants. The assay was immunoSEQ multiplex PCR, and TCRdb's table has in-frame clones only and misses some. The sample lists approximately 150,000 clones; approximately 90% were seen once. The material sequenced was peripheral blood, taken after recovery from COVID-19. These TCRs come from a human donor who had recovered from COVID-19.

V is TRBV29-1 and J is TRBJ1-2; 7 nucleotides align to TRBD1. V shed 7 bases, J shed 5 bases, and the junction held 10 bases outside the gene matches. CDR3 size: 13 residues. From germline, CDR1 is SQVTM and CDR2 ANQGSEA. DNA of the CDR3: TGCAGCGCTCCAGGGACAGATACTTATGGCTACACCTTC. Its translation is CSAPGTDTYGYTF.

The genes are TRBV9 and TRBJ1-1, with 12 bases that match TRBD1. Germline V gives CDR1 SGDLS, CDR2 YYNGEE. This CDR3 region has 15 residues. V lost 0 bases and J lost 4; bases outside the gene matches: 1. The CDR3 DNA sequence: TGTGCCAGCAGCGTAGAGGGACAGGGGGCCACTGAAGCTTTCTTT. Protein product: CASSVEGQGATEAFF.

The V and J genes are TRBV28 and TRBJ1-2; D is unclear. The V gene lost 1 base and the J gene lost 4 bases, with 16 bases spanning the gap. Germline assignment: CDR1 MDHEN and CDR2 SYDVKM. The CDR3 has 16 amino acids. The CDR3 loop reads CASSLSSRSTGYGYTF. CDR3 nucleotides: TGTGCCAGCAGTTTATCAAGTCGGTCCACGGGCTATGGCTACACCTTC.

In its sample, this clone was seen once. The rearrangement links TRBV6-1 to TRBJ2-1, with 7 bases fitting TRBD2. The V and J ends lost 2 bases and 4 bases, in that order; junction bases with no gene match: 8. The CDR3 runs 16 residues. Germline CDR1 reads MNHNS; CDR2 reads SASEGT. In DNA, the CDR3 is TGTGCCAGCAGTGAACAGAAACTGGGAGGGTACAATGAGCAGTTCTTC. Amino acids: CASSEQKLGGYNEQFF.

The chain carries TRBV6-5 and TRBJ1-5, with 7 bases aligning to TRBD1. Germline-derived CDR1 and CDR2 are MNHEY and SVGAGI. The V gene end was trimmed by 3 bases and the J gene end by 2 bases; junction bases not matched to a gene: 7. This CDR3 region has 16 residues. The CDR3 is CASSYSRQGGNQPQHF. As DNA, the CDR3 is TGTGCCAGCAGTTATAGTCGACAGGGCGGCAATCAGCCCCAGCATTTT.